One T cell receptor beta chain is described in this entry. The data were taken from a study of early T cells in non-severe SARS-CoV-2 infection. The V end lost 6 bases, the J end lost 5 bases, and 19 bases lay between the germline ends. CDR1 is MNHEY and CDR2 is SMNVEV in the germline V gene (reference sequence). This CDR3 has 15 amino acids. MiXCR, applied by TCRdb to the 5' RACE reads, yields one record per CDR3 protein. Altogether almost 85,000 distinct CDR3 sequences are present, 9% to 14% being singletons, with the ten largest covering less than 3%. The J gene is TRBJ1-1, the V gene TRBV27; D is possibly TRBD1 (6 bases). The sample taken for sequencing was whole blood. This receptor was obtained from an adult who was a healthcare worker with PCR-confirmed SARS-CoV-2 infection or an uninfected control (not recorded which). The CDR3 DNA is TGTGCCAGCAGCCCAGGACGGGGGCGCGGGACTGAAGCTTTCTTT. Translation gives CASSPGRGRGTEAFF.